This section outlines one TCR beta chain sequence together with its context. This entry is derived from a study of CD8+ T cells in alopecia areata. Extraction of RNA preceded its reverse transcription into cDNA, which served as the sequencing template. Produced via immunoSEQ multiplex PCR; TCRdb's table is partial and in-frame only. The sample carries about 110,000 clones, roughly 55% recorded once. The germline V and J ends were trimmed by 5 bases and 2 bases, with 13 bases remaining between them. This CDR3 has 14 residues. In germline, CDR1 is LNHDA, CDR2 SQIVND (reference sequence). What was sequenced was NKG2D-low CD8+ T cells sorted from blood. The sequence came from a human donor with alopecia areata. The chain joins TRBV19 to TRBJ2-7; the D gene is possibly TRBD2 (6 bases). The CDR3 DNA sequence: TGTGCCAGTAGTCCCGGGACTGGAGCCTACGAGCAGTACTTC. It translates to CASSPGTGAYEQYF.